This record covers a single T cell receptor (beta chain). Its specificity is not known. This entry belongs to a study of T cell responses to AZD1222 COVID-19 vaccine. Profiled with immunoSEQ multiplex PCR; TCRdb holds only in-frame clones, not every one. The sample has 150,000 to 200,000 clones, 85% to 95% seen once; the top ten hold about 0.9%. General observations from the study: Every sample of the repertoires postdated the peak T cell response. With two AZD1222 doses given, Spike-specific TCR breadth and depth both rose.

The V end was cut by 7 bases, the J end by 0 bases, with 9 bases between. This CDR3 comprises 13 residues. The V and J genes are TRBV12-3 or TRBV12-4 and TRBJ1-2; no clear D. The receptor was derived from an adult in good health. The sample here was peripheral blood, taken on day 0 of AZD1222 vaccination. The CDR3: CASTAGANYGYTF. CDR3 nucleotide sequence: TGTGCCAGCACCGCGGGAGCTAACTATGGCTACACCTTC.